This T cell receptor (beta chain) is drawn from a study of cytomegalovirus exposure and HLA in healthy donors. Points from the study as a whole: Altogether, some 160 TCR beta chains were recorded as cytomegalovirus-associated.

To note about this clone: What it recognizes is unknown.

PCR used 60 Vbeta primers and 13 Jbeta primers. Profiling relied on immunoSEQ multiplex PCR, and the TCRdb table lists in-frame clones only, not all of them. The sample yields 150,000 or so clones, approximately 70% seen once. Sequencing was done on a sample of PBMCs. The sequence was obtained from a woman aged 18-29 years in good health and CMV-seronegative.

Here the CDR3 DNA reads TGTGCCAGCAGCTTAGGCACAGGGACTAATGAAAAACTGTTTTTT. Its translation is CASSLGTGTNEKLFF. The rearrangement links TRBV7-8 to TRBJ1-4, with TRBD1 as a possible D gene (6 bases). The V gene's germline CDR1 is SGHVS and CDR2 FQNEAQ. The CDR3 consists of 15 residues. Trimming took 1 base from V and 2 from J, leaving 8 bases between them.